The 17 T cell receptor beta chains reported below all come from one sample, sequenced in a study of T cells expressing NK-cell markers. TCRdb reprocessed the 5' RACE reads and stores each CDR3 protein as one record, lacking DNA. In all, the sample yields 250,000 or so distinct CDR3 sequences. Sequencing was carried out using blood T cells: a sorted CD56 or NKG2C T cell subset, CD4+ or CD8+ T cells, or bulk PBMC T cells (not recorded which). The receptors here all came from a woman between 18 and 70 years old in good health.

The chain links TRBV20-1 to TRBJ1-1; TCRdb lists TRBD1, though no DNA is available to test this call. Germline-derived CDR1 and CDR2 are DFQATT and SNEGSKA (reference sequence). This CDR3 is built from 14 residues. CDR3 sequence reads: CSAWTGTVNTEAFF.

The chain employs TRBV28 and TRBJ1-2. The CDR3 is 11 amino acids. Looked up from germline, CDR1 is MDHEN and CDR2 is SYDVKM. The CDR3 loop reads CASGINYGYTF.

The CDR3 loop reads CASGRRGLNTEAFF. The V and J genes are TRBV19 and TRBJ1-1; TCRdb outputs TRBD1, but without DNA this stays unchecked. The CDR3 has 14 residues. The germline V gene encodes CDR1 LNHDA and CDR2 SQIVND (reference sequence).

This sequence joins TRBV5-1 and TRBJ2-1; there is no DNA to check the TCRdb D call of TRBD2. CDR1 and CDR2 (germline): SGHRS, YFSETQ. CDR3 length: 15 amino acids. The CDR3 is CASSYTSGKGGEQFF.

This chain links TRBV7-2 with TRBJ2-5; the D call from TCRdb, TRBD2, cannot be confirmed without DNA. CDR3 length equals 15 residues. Germline V gene sequence: CDR1 SGHTA, CDR2 FQGNSA. The CDR3 sequence: CASSAGGAGGETQYF.

The chain combines TRBV29-1 with TRBJ2-7; lacking DNA, the TRBD1 call made by TCRdb goes unchecked. This CDR3 contains 11 residues. Germline-derived CDR1 and CDR2 are SQVTM and ANQGSEA. CDR3 amino acids: CSVTGGGEQYF.

The CDR3 sequence is CSARAAGGFETQYF. The J gene is TRBJ2-5, the V gene TRBV20-1; TCRdb picks TRBD2, but there is no DNA to check that call. This CDR3 is 14 amino acids long. Looked up from germline, CDR1 is DFQATT and CDR2 is SNEGSKA (reference sequence).

This chain links TRBV7-3 with TRBJ2-1. Germline V gives CDR1 SGHTA, CDR2 FQGTGA. The CDR3 is made up of 11 amino acids. CDR3 in amino acids: CTSSSGNEQFF. The variable domain in full, completed from reference TRBV7-3 and TRBJ2-1, reads GAGVSQTPSNKVTEKGKYVELRCDPISGHTALYWYRQSLGQGPEFLIYFQGTGAADDSGLPNDRFFAVRPEGSVSTLKIQRTERGDSAVYLCTSSSGNEQFFGPGTRLTVL.

The rearrangement links TRBV5-6 to TRBJ1-2. In germline, CDR1 is SGHDT, CDR2 YYEEEE. This CDR3 contains 14 residues. CDR3 residues: CASSLVGRESGYTF.

The J gene is TRBJ1-5, the V gene TRBV28; TCRdb indicates TRBD1, and absent DNA this call remains unverified. The CDR3 runs 14 residues. The germline V gene has CDR1 MDHEN and CDR2 SYDVKM. The CDR3 here is CASSPPHGNQPQHF.

This rearrangement joins TRBV29-1 to TRBJ2-1; TCRdb gives TRBD2 as the D gene, but with no DNA this cannot be confirmed. Per the germline V gene, CDR1 is SQVTM and CDR2 is ANQGSEA. This CDR3 contains 16 residues. The CDR3 reads CSVADQSGRALSEQFF.

V is TRBV29-1 and J is TRBJ2-1; there is no DNA to check the TCRdb D call of TRBD2. CDR1 and CDR2 (germline): SQVTM, ANQGSEA. The CDR3 is 19 residues long. The chain's CDR3 is CSVELPGKAGGTIYNEQFF.

CDR3 sequence reads: CASSSPGRGENTIYF. The genes are TRBV28 and TRBJ1-3; no DNA is available, so the TRBD1 call from TCRdb remains unchecked. The CDR3 is 15 amino acids. Germline lookup yields CDR1 MDHEN and CDR2 SYDVKM. Together with reference TRBV28 and TRBJ1-3, the CDR3 gives the full variable domain: DVKVTQSSRYLVKRTGEKVFLECVQDMDHENMFWYRQDPGLGLRLIYFSYDVKMKEKGDIPEGYSVSREKKERFSLILESASTNQTSMYLCASSSPGRGENTIYFGEGSWLTVV.

The chain has TRBV6-2 or TRBV6-3 and TRBJ1-2; TCRdb's D call, TRBD1, is unchecked because there is no DNA. This CDR3 has 14 amino acids. CDR1 and CDR2 (germline): MNHEY, SVGEGT. The CDR3 protein is CASRSGHNSYGYTF.

The gene calls are TRBV5-1 and TRBJ2-3; checking the TCRdb D call of TRBD2 is not possible without DNA. CDR3 length: 16 amino acids. Germline lookup yields CDR1 SGHRS and CDR2 YFSETQ. CDR3 sequence reads: CASSFSGRASTDTQYF.

The chain is built from TRBV27 and TRBJ2-1; there is no DNA to check the TCRdb D call of TRBD2. CDR1 is MNHEY and CDR2 is SMNVEV in the germline V gene (reference sequence). CDR3 length: 16 residues. The CDR3 loop reads CASSFRRLAGVHEQFF.

The chain carries TRBV12-3 or TRBV12-4 and TRBJ2-3. The CDR3 totals 14 residues. The CDR3 here is CASSLTTSTDTQYF.